The 32 T cell receptor beta chains presented below share a single source sample, sequenced in a study of T cells in pancreatic ductal adenocarcinoma. Generated by immunoSEQ multiplex PCR, the TCRdb table keeps only in-frame clones and is missing some. The profile shows around 100,000 clones, nearly 95% of them singletons. The selected patients with pancreatic ductal adenocarcinoma had surgery but no neoadjuvant therapy. Sample: PBMCs. These receptors were collected from a human donor with pancreatic ductal adenocarcinoma.

The rearrangement uses TRBV18 and TRBJ2-1; the D gene is possibly TRBD2 (6 bases). The CDR3 is 14 residues long. The V gene's germline CDR1 is KGHSH and CDR2 LQKENI. V lost 3 bases to trimming and J lost 8 bases, with 14 bases between them. DNA for the CDR3: TGTGCCAGCTCACCCGCCAGCGGGCAGGATGAGCAGTTCTTC. Translated, it gives CASSPASGQDEQFF.

The chain uses TRBV5-5 and TRBJ1-1, with D possibly TRBD1 on 5 matching bases. Germline lookup yields CDR1 SGHKS and CDR2 YYEKEE (reference sequence). Trimming took off 2 bases at V and 4 bases at J, with 9 bases between the two ends. The CDR3 extends over 13 amino acids. CDR3 residues: CASSLQARTEAFF. CDR3 coding DNA: TGTGCCAGCAGCTTACAGGCGCGCACTGAAGCTTTCTTT.

J is TRBJ2-1 and V is TRBV19, with D possibly TRBD2 on 5 matching bases. The CDR3 runs 12 residues. Trimming pared 1 base from V and 13 bases from J, leaving 11 bases between. CDR1 LNHDA and CDR2 SQIVND come from the germline V gene (reference sequence). CDR3 coding DNA: TGTGCCAGTAGTATAGGAGGGATCGAACAGTTCTTC. This codes for CASSIGGIEQFF. The whole variable domain, remainder taken from reference TRBV19 and TRBJ2-1, is DGGITQSPKYLFRKEGQNVTLSCEQNLNHDAMYWYRQDPGQGLRLIYYSQIVNDFQKGDIAEGYSVSREKKESFPLTVTSAQKNPTAFYLCASSIGGIEQFFGPGTRLTVL.

V usage is TRBV4-1 and J usage is TRBJ1-3; D is unresolved. Germline CDR1 reads MGHRA; CDR2 reads YSYEKL. V lost 6 bases and J lost 2, with 14 bases in between. This CDR3 contains 15 residues. The CDR3 coding sequence is TGCGCCAGCAGTGCTCGTGCTGCGACTGGAAACACCATATATTTT. Its translation: CASSARAATGNTIYF.

This clone was recorded once. The V call is TRBV20-1, the J call TRBJ2-1; TRBD2 aligns across 7 bases. Germline CDR1 is DFQATT and CDR2 is SNEGSKA (reference sequence). The CDR3 loop spans 11 amino acids. CDR3 in amino acids: CTLAVYNEQFF. CDR3 coding DNA: TGCACTCTAGCGGTATACAATGAGCAGTTCTTC.

The CDR3, as DNA: TGTGCCAGCAGCCAAACCGGGACTTCAGTAAATGGGCAGTACTTC. Translated, it gives CASSQTGTSVNGQYF. The chain couples TRBV4-2 to TRBJ2-7, with a tentative D call TRBD2 (6 bases). The CDR3 is 15 residues long. Germline V gene data show CDR1 as LGHNA and CDR2 as YNFKEQ. With 2 bases removed from V and 9 bases from J, the gap between germline ends came to 20 bases.

J is TRBJ1-4 and V is TRBV6-6; D gene uncertain. The CDR3 loop spans 13 amino acids. CDR1 is MNHNY, CDR2 SVGAGI, per germline (reference sequence). The V and J ends lost 7 bases and 5 bases respectively, with 11 bases between them. CDR3 protein: CASMGRRNEKLFF. The CDR3 coding sequence is TGTGCCAGCATGGGCAGAAGGAATGAAAAACTGTTTTTT.

J is TRBJ2-1 and V is TRBV30; 11 bases agree with TRBD2. Germline assignment: CDR1 GTSNPN and CDR2 SVGIG (reference sequence). The V segment lost 5 bases and the J segment 0 bases; nucleotides outside the gene matches: 3. The CDR3 is 15 residues long. CDR3 loop: CAWAGTSGSYNEQFF. The CDR3 nucleotides read TGTGCCTGGGCGGGGACTAGCGGCTCCTACAATGAGCAGTTCTTC.

The rearrangement links TRBV19 to TRBJ2-2, with TRBD1 matching over 8 bases. The ends lost 6 bases at V and 4 bases at J; junction bases unmatched: 4. The germline V gene has CDR1 LNHDA and CDR2 SQIVND (reference sequence). The CDR3 totals 14 residues. Written as DNA, the CDR3 is TGTGCCAGTAGGGGACAGGCGAGCACCGGGGAGCTGTTTTTT. This codes for CASRGQASTGELFF.

Here the CDR3 DNA reads TGTGCCAGCAGCTTTTCTGACGCGGGACCGAATTCCCCCATTGGCACAGATACGCAGTATTTT. Protein product: CASSFSDAGPNSPIGTDTQYF. This sequence joins TRBV12-1 and TRBJ2-3; TRBD2, the D gene given by the table, was not confirmed from the DNA. TRBV12-1 has pseudogene status. The CDR3 totals 21 residues.

This chain links TRBV29-1 with TRBJ2-5, with 8 bases aligning to TRBD1. V shed 2 bases and J 4 bases; nucleotides not matched to a gene: 3. CDR1 is SQVTM, CDR2 ANQGSEA, per germline. CDR3 length equals 13 residues. The chain's CDR3 is CSVERQGRETQYF. CDR3 nucleotide sequence: TGCAGCGTTGAAAGACAGGGGAGAGAGACCCAGTACTTC. Supplemented by reference TRBV29-1 and TRBJ2-5, the full variable domain reads SAVISQKPSRDICQRGTSLTIQCQVDSQVTMMFWYRQQPGQSLTLIATANQGSEATYESGFVIDKFPISRPNLTFSTLTVSNMSPEDSSIYLCSVERQGRETQYFGPGTRLLVL.

This chain connects TRBV18 to TRBJ2-7, with D tentatively TRBD2 (5 bases). Germline V gene data show CDR1 as KGHSH and CDR2 as LQKENI. The CDR3 runs 16 residues. With 6 bases removed from V and 5 bases from J, the gap between germline ends came to 23 bases. This CDR3 is CASSTVPGVASNEQYF. The CDR3 DNA is TGTGCCAGCTCCACCGTCCCCGGGGTAGCCAGCAACGAGCAGTACTTC.

The V gene is TRBV18, the J gene TRBJ2-1, with D tentatively TRBD1 (5 bases). This CDR3 comprises 13 residues. V dropped 4 bases and J dropped 5 bases, with 9 bases sitting between them. CDR1 and CDR2 from the germline V gene are KGHSH and LQKENI. CDR3: CASSRRQNNEQFF. Here the CDR3 DNA reads TGTGCCAGCTCACGGAGACAGAACAATGAGCAGTTCTTC.

The chain couples TRBV5-6 to TRBJ2-7; 7 nucleotides line up with TRBD1. There are 16 residues in the CDR3. V shed 4 bases and J 4 bases; nucleotides not matched to a gene: 14. CDR1 is SGHDT and CDR2 is YYEEEE in the germline V gene. CDR3 DNA sequence: TGTGCCAGCAGCATACTTCCCGGGACAGCAAATTACGAGCAGTACTTC. Protein sequence: CASSILPGTANYEQYF.

The gene calls are TRBV9 and TRBJ1-2, with D possibly matching TRBD1 (5 bases). V was cut by 0 bases and J by 7 bases, with 13 bases left in between. The CDR3 length is 14 residues. The germline CDR1 and CDR2 sequences are SGDLS and YYNGEE. The CDR3 sequence is CASSVGGGKSGYTF. CDR3 DNA sequence: TGTGCCAGCAGCGTAGGGGGGGGGAAAAGTGGCTACACCTTC. The whole variable domain, filled in from reference TRBV9 and TRBJ1-2, reads DSGVTQTPKHLITATGQRVTLRCSPRSGDLSVYWYQQSLDQGLQFLIQYYNGEERAKGNILERFSAQQFPDLHSELNLSSLELGDSALYFCASSVGGGKSGYTFGSGTRLTVV.

The chain links TRBV7-2 to TRBJ2-7; D unresolved. V was cut by 1 base and J by 3 bases, with 10 bases left in between. The CDR3 loop spans 14 amino acids. Germline CDR1 and CDR2: SGHTA and FQGNSA. The CDR3 DNA is TGTGCCAGCAGCTTAGGATGGCGCGGCTACGAGCAGTACTTC. It specifies CASSLGWRGYEQYF.

This clone was observed once. V and J are TRBV5-5 and TRBJ2-2; 10 bases are shared with TRBD1. The germline CDR1 and CDR2 sequences are SGHKS and YYEKEE (reference sequence). The CDR3 runs 14 residues. Trimming cost V 4 bases and J 4 bases; bases outside gene matches: 1. In DNA form, the CDR3 reads TGTGCCAGCAGCAGGACAGGGGGCACCGGGGAGCTGTTTTTT. Encoded protein: CASSRTGGTGELFF.

The genes are TRBV10-3 and TRBJ2-5; TRBD2 matches 9 bases. With V trimmed by 8 bases and J by 1 base, 2 bases remained unmatched. Germline V gene lookup returns CDR1 ENHRY and CDR2 SYGVKD. The CDR3 totals 13 residues. The CDR3 nucleotides are TGTGCCATCGGACTAGCGCCCCAAGAGACCCAGTACTTC. Its protein is CAIGLAPQETQYF.

The V call is TRBV7-9, the J call TRBJ2-7; TRBD1 is a possible D gene (6 bases). The V end lost 6 bases, the J end lost 3 bases, and 12 bases lay between the germline ends. The CDR3 length is 13 residues. Germline V gene lookup returns CDR1 SEHNR and CDR2 FQNEAQ (reference sequence). CDR3 residues: CASSWTAGYEQYF. In DNA form, the CDR3 reads TGTGCCAGCAGTTGGACAGCCGGCTACGAGCAGTACTTC.

The CDR3 DNA follows: TGTGCCAGCAGGATGACCCTCAACAGGGCGTTCTTC. Translation gives CASRMTLNRAFF. The rearrangement joins TRBV2 to TRBJ2-1, with D possibly being TRBD1 (6 bases). Germline assignment: CDR1 SNHLY and CDR2 FYNNEI. There are 12 residues in the CDR3. V dropped 6 bases and J dropped 15 bases, with 18 bases sitting between them. The full variable domain, its missing parts supplied by reference TRBV2 and TRBJ2-1, is EPEVTQTPSHQVTQMGQEVILRCVPISNHLYFYWYRQILGQKVEFLVSFYNNEISEKSEIFDDQFSVERPDGSNFTLKIRSTKLEDSAMYFCASRMTLNRAFFGPGTRLTVL.

The rearrangement joins TRBV28 to TRBJ1-2; TRBD1 matches 9 bases. The CDR3 is 17 residues long. V gave up 5 bases and J gave up 6 bases; unmatched junction bases: 16. Germline CDR1 MDHEN, CDR2 SYDVKM. CDR3 DNA sequence: TGTGCCAGCAGTCCCCCGGACAGGGGCCTATTAGGGGATGGCTACACCTTC. It translates to CASSPPDRGLLGDGYTF.

The gene calls are TRBV5-1 and TRBJ2-7; D remains unclear. There are 14 residues in the CDR3. The germline V gene encodes CDR1 SGHRS and CDR2 YFSETQ. V dropped 5 bases and J dropped 1 base, with 13 bases sitting between them. The CDR3 bases are TGCGCCAGCAGACCCGAACCCACTTCCTACGAGCAGTACTTC. As protein: CASRPEPTSYEQYF.

The J gene is TRBJ2-1, the V gene TRBV27; 7 bases agree with TRBD1. The CDR3 consists of 14 residues. Germline lookup yields CDR1 MNHEY and CDR2 SMNVEV (reference sequence). The V gene end was trimmed by 3 bases and the J gene end by 5 bases; junction bases not matched to a gene: 4. The chain's CDR3 is CASSLQGVHNEQFF. As DNA, the CDR3 is TGTGCCAGCAGTTTGCAGGGGGTACACAATGAGCAGTTCTTC.

About this clone itself: The same CDR3 also results from other DNA sequences found in this sample. The genes are TRBV19 and TRBJ2-7, with 10 bases matching TRBD1. Looked up from germline, CDR1 is LNHDA and CDR2 is SQIVND (reference sequence). The ends lost 1 base at V and 6 bases at J; junction bases unmatched: 3. The CDR3 extends over 14 amino acids. The CDR3 sequence is CASSIVGQGGEQYF. CDR3 nucleotides: TGTGCCAGTAGTATAGTCGGACAGGGGGGCGAGCAGTACTTC.

This chain connects TRBV2 to TRBJ2-7; unclear D gene. The germline V gene has CDR1 SNHLY and CDR2 FYNNEI. Trimming took off 4 bases at V and 0 bases at J, with 10 bases between the two ends. The CDR3 length is 14 residues. The CDR3 loop reads CASSGSRSSYEQYF. CDR3 DNA: TGTGCCAGCAGTGGCTCGAGGAGCTCCTACGAGCAGTACTTC.

V gene TRBV19 combines with J gene TRBJ1-1; weak D call: TRBD1 (5 bases). Germline CDR1 and CDR2: LNHDA and SQIVND (reference sequence). V lost 3 bases and J 0 bases, leaving 8 bases between the germline ends. CDR3 size: 14 residues. The CDR3 DNA sequence: TGTGCCAGTAGTATTCAGGGCATGAACACTGAAGCTTTCTTT. This gives the protein CASSIQGMNTEAFF.

This clone was picked up one time. The rearrangement uses TRBV25-1 and TRBJ2-5; 7 bases fit TRBD1. The CDR3 runs 13 residues. Per the germline V gene, CDR1 is MGHDK and CDR2 is SYGVNS. The V segment lost 8 bases and the J segment 5 bases; nucleotides outside the gene matches: 8. CDR3 sequence (DNA): TGTGCCAGCTCCCCGACAGGGCAGGAGACCCAGTACTTC. Amino acids: CASSPTGQETQYF.

This clone has only one observation. The rearrangement links TRBV5-1 to TRBJ2-2, with 9 bases matching TRBD1. Per the germline V gene, CDR1 is SGHRS and CDR2 is YFSETQ. Trimming took 6 bases from V and 6 from J; bases not matched to a gene: 9. The CDR3 has 15 residues. The CDR3 bases are TGCGCCAGCACTCCCGGGACAGGGTACTCCGGGGAGCTGTTTTTT. Translating gives CASTPGTGYSGELFF.

This chain connects TRBV27 to TRBJ1-2; maybe TRBD1 (5 bases). The germline gives CDR1 MNHEY, CDR2 SMNVEV (reference sequence). The CDR3 is 14 amino acids. Trimming stripped 3 bases from V and 3 bases from J, with 11 bases between. Here the CDR3 DNA reads TGTGCCAGCAGTTTCAGGGAGGGCGACTATGGCTACACCTTC. Its translation: CASSFREGDYGYTF.

This clone was found a few times. The chain recombines TRBV6-5 with TRBJ1-2, with a possible D match to TRBD1 (6 bases). V shed 6 bases and J shed 6 bases, with 20 bases lying between them. Germline V gene sequence: CDR1 MNHEY, CDR2 SVGAGI. CDR3 length: 15 residues. CDR3 sequence reads: CASSPGTPRLDGYTF. Here the CDR3 DNA reads TGTGCCAGCAGCCCTGGGACACCAAGGCTCGATGGCTACACCTTC.

The CDR3 DNA reads TGTGCCAGTAGACGGTCGTCGGGGATTAGCAATCAGCCCCAGCATTTT. Its protein product is CASRRSSGISNQPQHF. The V and J genes are TRBV19 and TRBJ1-5; unclear D gene. Germline V CDR1 and CDR2: LNHDA, SQIVND (reference sequence). Trimming took 6 bases from V and 0 from J, leaving 15 bases between them. This CDR3 is built from 16 residues.

The sample holds one count of this clone. This sequence joins TRBV5-1 and TRBJ2-3, with 9 bases lining up with TRBD2. The CDR3 loop spans 16 amino acids. V dropped 0 bases and J dropped 0; count of bases not matched to a gene: 2. Per the germline V gene, CDR1 is SGHRS and CDR2 is YFSETQ. The CDR3 sequence: CASSLGLADSTDTQYF. As DNA, the CDR3 is TGCGCCAGCAGCTTGGGACTAGCGGATAGCACAGATACGCAGTATTTT.